This T cell receptor beta chain was captured in a study of Graves' ophthalmopathy and Graves' hyperthyroidism. At the level of the study: If no ophthalmopathy appeared within 18 months of follow-up, hyperthyroidism was termed stable. Findings of the study overall: Blood also carried most expanded thyroid clonotypes exceeding 0.001 frequency. The model predicted ophthalmopathy progression with over 60% sensitivity and around 72% specificity.

This CDR3 region has 15 residues. The V and J ends lost 5 bases and 2 bases, in that order; junction bases with no gene match: 7. This clonotype was observed a handful of times. Its antigen is unidentified. RNA transcripts served as template for amplifying TCR beta CDR3 sequences. A first-round RT-PCR used HTBI primers, followed by a second-round multiplex PCR. TCRdb passed the multiplex PCR reads through MiXCR, listing each CDR3 protein once. The data show over a million distinct CDR3 sequences, about 40% seen once. The diagnosis combined clinical symptoms, thyroxine, TRAb, thyroid ultrasound and orbital computed tomography scans.

The receptor was isolated from an adult man with Graves' hyperthyroidism. The sequencing input was peripheral blood or thyroid tissue (not recorded which). The chain uses TRBV12-3 or TRBV12-4 and TRBJ2-7; 9 bases are shared with TRBD1. CDR3 protein: CASSPPGQGPYEQYF. CDR3 in DNA: TGTGCCAGCAGTCCTCCGGGACAGGGTCCCTACGAGCAGTACTTC.